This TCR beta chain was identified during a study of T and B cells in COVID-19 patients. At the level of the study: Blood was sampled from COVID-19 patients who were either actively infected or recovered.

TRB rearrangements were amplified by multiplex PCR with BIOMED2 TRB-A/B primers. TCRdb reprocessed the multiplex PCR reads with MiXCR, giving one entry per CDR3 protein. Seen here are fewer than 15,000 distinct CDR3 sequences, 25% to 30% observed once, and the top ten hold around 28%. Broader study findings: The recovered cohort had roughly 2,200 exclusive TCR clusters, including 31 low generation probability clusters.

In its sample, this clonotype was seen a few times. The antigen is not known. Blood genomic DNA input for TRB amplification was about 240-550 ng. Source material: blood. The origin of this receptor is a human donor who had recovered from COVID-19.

For the CDR3, the DNA is TGCAGCGCAGCAGAAGTGGGGGAAGGGCGTTATTCTGAGAACACTGAAGCTTTCTTT. Residues: CSAAEVGEGRYSENTEAFF. The rearrangement joins TRBV29-1 to TRBJ1-1; the D gene is possibly TRBD1 (5 bases). Germline CDR1 reads SQVTM; CDR2 reads ANQGSEA. The CDR3 consists of 19 residues. V dropped 7 bases and J dropped 1 base, with 31 bases sitting between them.